Listed below are T cell receptor beta chains from one sample, sequenced in a study of T cells in Graves' hyperthyroidism and ophthalmopathy. TCRdb processed the multiplex PCR reads anew with MiXCR; each CDR3 protein has one entry. This table has around 600,000 distinct CDR3 sequences, over 40% appearing once. Sequencing was carried out using peripheral blood or thyroid tissue (not recorded which). All receptors derive from an adult man with Graves' disease, either hyperthyroidism or ophthalmopathy (not recorded which). CDR3s leave out the opening cysteine and the closing phenylalanine or tryptophan. Each record gives: D gene, V gene, clone size, J gene, CDR3 protein. D genes are given only for firm matches. Size values are once, few and many counts, or a class for expanded clones, and some rows have none.

.	TRBV5-2	.	TRBJ1-3	ASNQGPIY
TRBD2	TRBV7-2	few	TRBJ2-2	ASSLAVLAGGNTGELF
.	TRBV7-9	.	TRBJ1-1	ASSLASALNTEAF
.	TRBV25-1	.	TRBJ2-2	ASRGDTGELS
.	TRBV6-1	few	TRBJ2-7	ASSDKGDEQY
TRBD1	TRBV7-8	.	TRBJ2-7	ASSYGTGAGY
TRBD2	TRBV7-2	.	TRBJ2-3	ASSRAGGGADTQY
TRBD1	TRBV6-5	few	TRBJ1-4	ASSSGDRLF
TRBD1	TRBV12-3/TRBV12-4	.	TRBJ1-1	ASSDRGYGAF
TRBD1	TRBV24-1	.	TRBJ1-1	ATRQGTEAF
.	TRBV2	.	TRBJ1-5	ASSSAPGIGNQPQH
.	TRBV9	many	TRBJ1-5	ASSVDANQPQH
TRBD1	TRBV25-1	.	TRBJ1-2	ASSTEQGADYGYT
.	TRBV6-6	.	TRBJ1-5	ASSYPGRVGSQPQH
.	TRBV9	many	TRBJ1-2	ASSVGSLGQNYGYT
.	TRBV20-1	.	TRBJ1-3	SARGTAPSSGNTIY
.	TRBV18	.	TRBJ1-6	ASSLNRLNSPLH
.	TRBV2	few	TRBJ2-7	ASSVSGNSYEQY
.	TRBV10-3	once	TRBJ1-6	AIRGESSPLH
TRBD2	TRBV7-8	many	TRBJ2-5	ASSLSGRAETQY
.	TRBV14	.	TRBJ1-4	ASSPFWESTNEKLF
TRBD1	TRBV7-2	many	TRBJ2-7	ASSFPGQIYEQY
TRBD1	TRBV12-3/TRBV12-4	.	TRBJ1-6	ASSIEPGQGGRYNSPLH
.	TRBV29-1	.	TRBJ1-1	SVEDRETGEAF
.	TRBV2	once	TRBJ1-3	ASSPDRRYGYTIY
.	TRBV20-1	few	TRBJ2-5	SAIEGGRGETQY
.	TRBV20-1	few	TRBJ1-5	SARDHLHRQNGNQPQH
TRBD1	TRBV29-1	many	TRBJ1-1	SVEVTGTGGKAF
.	TRBV6-6	.	TRBJ2-7	ASGAGNGEQY
TRBD1	TRBV6-1	few	TRBJ1-5	ASSPGTGIGSNQPQH
TRBD1	TRBV25-1	once	TRBJ1-1	ASSARQGARAEAF
.	TRBV10-2	many	TRBJ1-5	ASSDRAGNQPQH
.	TRBV5-1	.	TRBJ1-1	ASSSGRATEAF
.	TRBV6-5	few	TRBJ1-2	ASSRDNLLGYT
.	TRBV6-5	few	TRBJ1-1	ASSYSQGWGGEAF
.	TRBV2	.	TRBJ1-3	ASSSLNSGNTIY
TRBD1	TRBV25-1	.	TRBJ1-6	ASDRGYNSPLH
TRBD1	TRBV7-9	many	TRBJ1-1	ASSSDRAWAEAF
.	TRBV29-1	.	TRBJ1-2	SGGDRYGYT
.	TRBV9	many	TRBJ1-2	ASTVSGGFGDYGYT
.	TRBV13	few	TRBJ2-7	ASSQETGRYEQY
.	TRBV19	few	TRBJ1-2	ASTTTDSTGYT
.	TRBV11-2	.	TRBJ1-5	ASSQDLAGDDQPQH